The 25 T cell receptor beta chains in this list originate from one sample, sequenced in a study of blood T cell repertoires in COVID-19. The method was immunoSEQ multiplex PCR; TCRdb's version includes in-frame clones alone and lacks a portion of them. In the table there are about 76,000 clones, 80% to 90% of which are singletons. The sample taken for sequencing was peripheral blood. Receptor source: a woman aged 55-69 years with acute or convalescent COVID-19.

This rearrangement joins TRBV5-4 to TRBJ2-3; 11 bases match TRBD1. Trimming at V came to 4 bases and at J to 4 bases, leaving 8 bases not matched to a gene. The CDR3 extends over 16 amino acids. Germline V gives CDR1 SGHNT, CDR2 YYREEE (reference sequence). CDR3 residues: CASSTDRGRGADTQYF. CDR3 bases: TGTGCCAGCAGCACGGACAGGGGGCGGGGTGCAGATACGCAGTATTTT.

This rearrangement joins TRBV19 to TRBJ1-1; D unclear. This CDR3 comprises 15 residues. The V gene's germline CDR1 is LNHDA and CDR2 SQIVND (reference sequence). The V gene lost 4 bases and the J gene lost 5 bases, with 17 bases spanning the gap. The CDR3 loop reads CASSTGRRPETEAFF. CDR3 DNA sequence: TGTGCCAGTAGTACGGGGAGGAGACCTGAGACTGAAGCTTTCTTT.

The V and J genes are TRBV6-5 and TRBJ2-3, with TRBD1 as a possible D gene (6 bases). This CDR3 spans 12 amino acids. Germline CDR1 MNHEY, CDR2 SVGAGI. Trimming shortened V by 3 bases and J by 9 bases, and 10 bases separated the two germline ends. The CDR3 DNA reads TGTGCCAGCAGTTATAACGGACAGACGCAGTATTTT. This codes for CASSYNGQTQYF.

In its sample, this clone was seen a few times. The chain links TRBV6-6 to TRBJ1-2; weak D call: TRBD1 (6 bases). Trimming shortened V by 0 bases and J by 5 bases, and 13 bases separated the two germline ends. The germline CDR1 and CDR2 sequences are MNHNY and SVGAGI (reference sequence). The CDR3 has 15 amino acids. The CDR3 DNA reads TGTGCCAGCAGTTACTCTTTCAGGACAGATTATGGCTACACCTTC. Protein product: CASSYSFRTDYGYTF.

The J gene is TRBJ1-2, the V gene TRBV6-5; D not resolved. The V gene's germline CDR1 is MNHEY and CDR2 SVGAGI. The CDR3 extends over 12 amino acids. Trimming stripped 8 bases from V and 7 bases from J, with 14 bases between. In DNA form, the CDR3 reads TGTGCCAGCTCCCTGACACGGGGTGGCTACACCTTC. The encoded protein is CASSLTRGGYTF.

The rearrangement joins TRBV20-1 to TRBJ2-5, with a weak D call TRBD1 (6 bases). Trimming stripped 3 bases from V and 5 bases from J, with 16 bases between. The CDR3 is 14 residues long. Germline CDR1 reads DFQATT; CDR2 reads SNEGSKA (reference sequence). CDR3 sequence reads: CSASLQGREETQYF. CDR3 bases: TGCAGTGCTAGTTTACAGGGCAGGGAGGAGACCCAGTACTTC.

This clone was detected only once. The V and J genes are TRBV2 and TRBJ2-2; TRBD2 matches at 10 bases. This CDR3 is built from 15 residues. Unmatched junction bases numbered 7, after V lost 5 bases and J lost 7 bases. Germline V gene data show CDR1 as SNHLY and CDR2 as FYNNEI. For the CDR3, the DNA is TGTGCCAGCAGTAAATTAGCGGGGGGTATCGGGGAGCTGTTTTTT. It yields the protein CASSKLAGGIGELFF.

The chain couples TRBV12-3 or TRBV12-4 to TRBJ2-5; no clear D. The germline V and J ends were trimmed by 5 bases and 5 bases, with 12 bases remaining between them. This CDR3 has 13 residues. The CDR3 spells CASSQQIRETQYF. The CDR3 bases are TGTGCCAGCAGTCAACAGATTAGGGAGACCCAGTACTTC.

This rearrangement joins TRBV5-5 to TRBJ2-1, with a possible D match to TRBD2 (7 bases). The germline gives CDR1 SGHKS, CDR2 YYEKEE (reference sequence). Trimming left V 0 bases short and J 6 bases short, with 19 bases between. The CDR3 consists of 17 residues. The CDR3 coding sequence is TGTGCCAGCAGCTTGGTCCAGGGAGGGGGTTTGAGCAATGAGCAGTTCTTC. Its translation: CASSLVQGGGLSNEQFF.

This clone was detected a few times. The chain recombines TRBV6-1 with TRBJ1-1; D is possibly TRBD1 (5 bases). Trimming pared 2 bases from V and 11 bases from J, leaving 15 bases between. The CDR3 sequence is 13 residues long. Looked up from germline, CDR1 is MNHNS and CDR2 is SASEGT. The CDR3 DNA sequence: TGTGCCAGCAGTGAATCAGGAGGGGTACGGGCTTTCTTT. The encoded protein is CASSESGGVRAFF.

V is TRBV5-6 and J is TRBJ2-7; D perhaps matches TRBD1 (6 bases). In germline, CDR1 is SGHDT, CDR2 YYEEEE. This CDR3 is 13 amino acids long. V lost 2 bases and J lost 7, with 13 bases in between. The chain's CDR3 is CASSFLQGGEQYF. The CDR3 bases are TGTGCCAGCAGCTTTTTACAGGGCGGAGAGCAGTACTTC.

Concerning this clone: Other DNA sequences within the sample encode an identical CDR3. The rearrangement uses TRBV2 and TRBJ2-5, with 10 bases aligning to TRBD2. Germline values: CDR1 SNHLY, CDR2 FYNNEI. This CDR3 is built from 15 residues. Trimming removed 7 bases from V and 2 bases from J; junction bases left unmatched: 7. CDR3 coding DNA: TGTGCCAGCACCTTAGCGGGGGGCGGTCAAGAGACCCAGTACTTC. It yields the protein CASTLAGGGQETQYF.

The table lists this clone with a few counts. V usage is TRBV28 and J usage is TRBJ2-7, with D possibly TRBD1 on 6 matching bases. With 4 bases removed from V and 1 base from J, the gap between germline ends came to 11 bases. This CDR3 comprises 14 residues. CDR1 MDHEN and CDR2 SYDVKM come from the germline V gene. Here the CDR3 reads CASSSGHSSYEQYF. The CDR3 nucleotides are TGTGCCAGCAGTTCGGGACACTCATCCTACGAGCAGTACTTC.

The chain couples TRBV12-5 to TRBJ1-2, with 9 bases lining up with TRBD1. Germline values: CDR1 LGHNT, CDR2 FRNRAP. With 1 base clipped from V and 6 bases from J, the junction kept 3 bases outside the gene matches. The CDR3 spans 14 residues. In DNA form, the CDR3 reads TGTGCTAGTGGTTTGGGGACAGGGGTTCATGGCTACACCTTC. Protein sequence: CASGLGTGVHGYTF.

The chain recombines TRBV24-1 with TRBJ2-2; perhaps TRBD2 as D (5 bases). The CDR3 is 14 amino acids. V was clipped by 5 bases and J by 5 bases, with 11 bases between them. Germline V lookup: CDR1 KGHDR, CDR2 SFDVKD. CDR3 sequence (DNA): TGTGCCACCAGTGCCATAGGCGGGACCGGGGAGCTGTTTTTT. Encoded protein: CATSAIGGTGELFF.

The V call is TRBV5-1, the J call TRBJ1-1; 7 bases fit TRBD1. The CDR3 length is 18 residues. V shed 1 base, J shed 0 bases, and the junction held 12 bases outside the gene matches. CDR1 is SGHRS, CDR2 YFSETQ, per germline. Here the CDR3 reads CASSLRGQSVLVNTEAFF. The CDR3 nucleotides are TGCGCCAGCAGCTTGAGGGGACAGTCGGTCCTTGTGAACACTGAAGCTTTCTTT.

The V and J genes are TRBV4-1 and TRBJ2-2, with 8 bases matching TRBD1. V lost 5 bases to trimming and J lost 1 base; unmatched junction nucleotides: 3. Germline lookup yields CDR1 MGHRA and CDR2 YSYEKL. The CDR3 is made up of 15 amino acids. In nucleotides, the CDR3 is TGCGCCAGCAGCATCGGGACAGGGAACACCGGGGAGCTGTTTTTT. Amino acid sequence: CASSIGTGNTGELFF.

This clone was counted only a few times. The gene calls are TRBV24-1 and TRBJ2-1, with 8 bases matching TRBD1. The ends lost 4 bases at V and 9 bases at J; junction bases unmatched: 10. The CDR3 loop spans 15 amino acids. Germline CDR1 reads KGHDR; CDR2 reads SFDVKD. CDR3 in DNA: TGTGCCACCAGTGACGGGACAGGCCTAGGGATTGAGCAGTTCTTC. Residues: CATSDGTGLGIEQFF.

V is TRBV19 and J is TRBJ2-7; perhaps TRBD2 as D (6 bases). V was clipped by 2 bases and J by 2 bases, with 7 bases between them. Germline CDR1 is LNHDA and CDR2 is SQIVND (reference sequence). The CDR3 is 13 residues long. CDR3 amino acids: CASSITGAYEQYF. Here the CDR3 DNA reads TGTGCCAGTAGTATAACGGGGGCCTACGAGCAGTACTTC.

The chain couples TRBV4-1 to TRBJ2-7; 11 nucleotides align to TRBD2. The CDR3 loop spans 18 amino acids. The ends lost 3 bases at V and 6 bases at J; junction bases unmatched: 16. The germline CDR1 and CDR2 sequences are MGHRA and YSYEKL. The CDR3 bases are TGCGCCAGCAGCCATTTAGCGGGGGGGTTAATCGCGGCGCGCGAGCAGTACTTC. It codes for CASSHLAGGLIAAREQYF.

This clone was observed once. The chain recombines TRBV6-5 with TRBJ2-2; TRBD2 agrees at 12 bases. This CDR3 region has 15 residues. V shed 10 bases and J 6 bases; nucleotides not matched to a gene: 9. Germline V gene data show CDR1 as MNHEY and CDR2 as SVGAGI. CDR3 sequence: CATSLAGGGAGELFF. For the CDR3, the DNA is TGTGCCACCTCACTAGCGGGGGGTGGGGCCGGGGAGCTGTTTTTT.

This chain links TRBV3-1 (or the pseudogene TRBV3-2) with TRBJ1-6, with 8 bases aligning to TRBD1. Trimming took 11 bases from V and 6 from J; bases not matched to a gene: 6. CDR3 size: 13 residues. Germline CDR1 and CDR2: LGHDT and YNNKEL (reference sequence). CDR3 loop: CASSDRGNSPLHF. The DNA of the CDR3 is TGTGCCTCCTCAGACAGGGGTAATTCACCCCTCCACTTT.

The chain employs TRBV5-1 and TRBJ1-5; D remains unclear. This CDR3 comprises 14 residues. The germline V and J ends were trimmed by 0 bases and 7 bases, with 11 bases remaining between them. Germline CDR1 is SGHRS and CDR2 is YFSETQ. CDR3 DNA: TGCGCCAGCAGCTTGGTAGCGGGTGAACAGCCCCAGCATTTT. It is translated as CASSLVAGEQPQHF.

This chain uses TRBV6-6 with TRBJ2-1; no definite D call. Deletions cut 0 bases from V and 6 bases from J, with 12 bases between. The CDR3 loop spans 15 amino acids. Germline CDR1 reads MNHNY; CDR2 reads SVGAGI (reference sequence). The CDR3 DNA reads TGTGCCAGCAGTTACTCTTCTGCGGTGATCAATGAGCAGTTCTTC. It is translated as CASSYSSAVINEQFF.

This sequence joins TRBV5-1 and TRBJ2-5; 7 bases fit TRBD1. The ends lost 3 bases at V and 3 bases at J; junction bases unmatched: 11. The CDR3 is made up of 16 amino acids. CDR1 and CDR2 from the germline V gene are SGHRS and YFSETQ. CDR3 nucleotides: TGCGCCAGCAGCTGGACTCCGGGACAGCCAGAAGAGACCCAGTACTTC. Translating gives CASSWTPGQPEETQYF.